This entry features one T cell receptor (beta chain) sequence. The antigen is unknown. This sample is part of a study of T cell responses to AZD1222 COVID-19 vaccine. General observations from the study: It should be noted that donors were predominantly white British and more often female, and clonal diversity was possibly underestimated. Repertoire samples came only from after the peak T cell response.

TCRdb's table, derived via immunoSEQ multiplex PCR, lists solely in-frame clones and lacks some. Of approximately 110,000 clones detected, 88% appear once; the ten largest clones hold about 9.3%. This receptor was identified in an adult in good health. This material consisted of peripheral blood, taken on day 0 of AZD1222 vaccination.

The CDR3 is CASSLEVISGYEQFF. CDR3 nucleotides: TGTGCCAGCAGCTTAGAGGTAATTTCGGGGTACGAGCAGTTCTTC. This chain uses TRBV7-2 with TRBJ2-1, with a weak D call TRBD2 (5 bases). CDR3 length: 15 residues. Germline CDR1 is SGHTA and CDR2 is FQGNSA. Trimming left V 1 base short and J 10 bases short, with 17 bases between.